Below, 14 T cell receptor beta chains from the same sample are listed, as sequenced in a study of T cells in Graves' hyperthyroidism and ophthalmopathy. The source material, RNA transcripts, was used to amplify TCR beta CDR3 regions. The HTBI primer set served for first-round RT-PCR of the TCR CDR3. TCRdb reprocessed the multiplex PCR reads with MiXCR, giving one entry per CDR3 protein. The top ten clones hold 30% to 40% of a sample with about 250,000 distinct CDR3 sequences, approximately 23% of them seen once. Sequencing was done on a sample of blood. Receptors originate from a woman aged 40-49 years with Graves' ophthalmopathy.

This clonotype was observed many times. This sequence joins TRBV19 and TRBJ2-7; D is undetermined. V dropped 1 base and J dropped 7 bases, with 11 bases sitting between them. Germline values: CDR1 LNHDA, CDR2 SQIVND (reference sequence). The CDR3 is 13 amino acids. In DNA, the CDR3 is TGTGCCAGTAGTATAGGGCCCTCGGATGAGCAGTACTTC. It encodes CASSIGPSDEQYF.

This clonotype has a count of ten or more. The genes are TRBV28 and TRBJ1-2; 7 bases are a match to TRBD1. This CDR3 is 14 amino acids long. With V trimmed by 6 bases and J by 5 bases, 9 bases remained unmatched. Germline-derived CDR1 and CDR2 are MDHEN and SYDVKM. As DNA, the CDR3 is TGTGCCAGCAGGAACAGGGGCGGTGGGTATGGCTACACCTTC. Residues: CASRNRGGGYGYTF.

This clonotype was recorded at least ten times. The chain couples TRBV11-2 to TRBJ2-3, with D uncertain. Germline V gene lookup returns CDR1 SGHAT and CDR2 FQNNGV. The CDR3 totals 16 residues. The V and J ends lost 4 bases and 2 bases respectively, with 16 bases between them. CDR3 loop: CASSSLRVEVTDTQYF. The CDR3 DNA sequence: TGTGCCAGCAGCTCCCTCCGGGTGGAAGTCACAGATACGCAGTATTTT.

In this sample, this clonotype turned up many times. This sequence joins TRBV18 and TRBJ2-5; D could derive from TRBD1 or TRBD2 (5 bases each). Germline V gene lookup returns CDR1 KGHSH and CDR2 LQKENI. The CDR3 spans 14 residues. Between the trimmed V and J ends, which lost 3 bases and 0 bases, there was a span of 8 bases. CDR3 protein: CASSPPGHQETQYF. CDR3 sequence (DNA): TGTGCCAGCTCACCCCCGGGACACCAAGAGACCCAGTACTTC.

In DNA, the CDR3 is TGTGCCAGCAGTCCCTATATGGACTCCGAGCAGTACTTC. It encodes CASSPYMDSEQYF. The rearrangement uses TRBV27 and TRBJ2-7, with D possibly matching TRBD2 (5 bases). The CDR3 has 13 amino acids. Between the trimmed V and J ends, which lost 5 bases and 6 bases, there was a span of 14 bases. Per the germline V gene, CDR1 is MNHEY and CDR2 is SMNVEV (reference sequence).

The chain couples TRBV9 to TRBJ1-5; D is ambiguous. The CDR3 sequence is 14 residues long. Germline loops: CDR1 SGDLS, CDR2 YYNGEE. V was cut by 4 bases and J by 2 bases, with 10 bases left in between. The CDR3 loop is CASSQDGGNQPQHF. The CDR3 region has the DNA TGTGCCAGCAGCCAGGACGGGGGCAATCAGCCCCAGCATTTT.

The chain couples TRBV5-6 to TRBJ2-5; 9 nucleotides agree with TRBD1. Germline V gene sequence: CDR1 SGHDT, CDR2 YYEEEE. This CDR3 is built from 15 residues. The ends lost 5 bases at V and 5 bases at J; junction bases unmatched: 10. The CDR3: CASSRAGTGHETQYF. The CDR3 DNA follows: TGTGCCAGCAGTCGGGCCGGGACAGGGCACGAGACCCAGTACTTC.

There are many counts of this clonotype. Here the CDR3 DNA reads TGCGCCAGCAGCTTGGAACTGACCTACGAGCAGTACTTC. As protein: CASSLELTYEQYF. V is TRBV5-1 and J is TRBJ2-7, with D unclear. The CDR3 runs to 13 residues. With 0 bases removed from V and 2 bases from J, the gap between germline ends came to 6 bases. Per the germline V gene, CDR1 is SGHRS and CDR2 is YFSETQ.

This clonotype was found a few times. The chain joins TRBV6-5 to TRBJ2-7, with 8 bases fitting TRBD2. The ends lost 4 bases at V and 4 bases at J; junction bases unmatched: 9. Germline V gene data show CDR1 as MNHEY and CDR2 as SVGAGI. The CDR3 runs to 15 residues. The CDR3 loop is CASSSREGRWYEQYF. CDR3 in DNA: TGTGCCAGCAGTTCACGGGAGGGCCGTTGGTACGAGCAGTACTTC.

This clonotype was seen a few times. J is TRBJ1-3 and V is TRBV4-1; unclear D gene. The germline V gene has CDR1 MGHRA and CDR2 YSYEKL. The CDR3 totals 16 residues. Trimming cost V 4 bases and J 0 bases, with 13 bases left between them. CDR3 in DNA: TGCGCCAGCAGCCGCGCGACACAAGACTCTGGAAACACCATATATTTT. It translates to CASSRATQDSGNTIYF.

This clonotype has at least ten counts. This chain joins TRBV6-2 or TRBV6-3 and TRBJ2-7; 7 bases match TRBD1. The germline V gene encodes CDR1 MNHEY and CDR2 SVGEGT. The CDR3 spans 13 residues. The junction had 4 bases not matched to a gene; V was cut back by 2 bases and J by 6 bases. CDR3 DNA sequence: TGTGCCAGCAGTTACCAGACAGGGCTCGAGCAGTACTTC. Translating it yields CASSYQTGLEQYF.

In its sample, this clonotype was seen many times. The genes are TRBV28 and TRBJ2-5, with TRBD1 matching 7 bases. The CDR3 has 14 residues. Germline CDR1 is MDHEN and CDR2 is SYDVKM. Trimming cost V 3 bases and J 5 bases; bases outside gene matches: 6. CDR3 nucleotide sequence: TGTGCCAGCAGTTTTACAGGGGTTTGGGAGACCCAGTACTTC. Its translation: CASSFTGVWETQYF.

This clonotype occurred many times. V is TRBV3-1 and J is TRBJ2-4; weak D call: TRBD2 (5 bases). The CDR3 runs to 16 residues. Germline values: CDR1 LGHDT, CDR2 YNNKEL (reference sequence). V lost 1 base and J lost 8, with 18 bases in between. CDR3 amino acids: CASSQVSSPDGDIQYF. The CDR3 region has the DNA TGTGCCAGCAGCCAAGTATCAAGTCCGGACGGGGACATTCAGTACTTC.

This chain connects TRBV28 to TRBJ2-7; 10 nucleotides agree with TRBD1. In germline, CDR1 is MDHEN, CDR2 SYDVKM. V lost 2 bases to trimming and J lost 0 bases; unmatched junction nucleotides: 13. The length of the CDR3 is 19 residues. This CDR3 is CASSLTPGTGASTSYEQYF. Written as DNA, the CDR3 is TGTGCCAGCAGTTTAACTCCCGGGACAGGGGCCTCCACCTCCTACGAGCAGTACTTC.